The next 24 T cell receptor beta chains were all read from a single sample in a study of shared clonotypes between healthy human individuals. The protocol was immunoSEQ multiplex PCR, while the TCRdb copy is restricted to in-frame clones and leaves out a portion. The sample lists over a million clones, approximately 80% seen once, with 0.6% to 0.75% in the top ten. The sequenced sample consisted of memory CD4+ T cells from PBMCs. As to subset: CD45RA-negative fraction. These receptors all stem from a young man in good health. Some clones in this sample may be carry-over from other donors' samples.

The V gene is TRBV7-9, the J gene TRBJ2-3; the match to TRBD2 covers 13 bases. With 5 bases clipped from V and 2 bases from J, the junction kept 7 bases outside the gene matches. Germline V CDR1 and CDR2: SEHNR, FQNEAQ (reference sequence). CDR3 length: 17 residues. This chain's CDR3 is CASSPPGTSGNTDTQYF. CDR3 sequence (DNA): TGTGCCAGCAGCCCTCCCGGGACTAGCGGGAACACAGATACGCAGTATTTT.

The chain uses TRBV7-3 and TRBJ2-1; D remains ambiguous. V shed 5 bases and J shed 8 bases, with 16 bases lying between them. Per germline, CDR1 SGHTA and CDR2 FQGTGA. The CDR3 is 14 amino acids. CDR3 region: CASSPLNGADEQFF. The CDR3 DNA is TGTGCCAGCAGCCCACTAAATGGTGCCGATGAGCAGTTCTTC.

This clone was seen a few times. The CDR3: CASSRPRQGISSGANVLTF. As DNA, the CDR3 is TGTGCCAGCAGCCGGCCGCGACAGGGGATTAGCTCTGGGGCCAACGTCCTGACTTTC. The chain recombines TRBV7-2 with TRBJ2-6; the match to TRBD1 covers 8 bases. This CDR3 has 19 residues. With V trimmed by 5 bases and J by 0 bases, 12 bases remained unmatched. Germline-derived CDR1 and CDR2 are SGHTA and FQGNSA.

Only a few counts were recorded for this clone. The same CDR3 is also encoded by other DNA sequences in this sample. This rearrangement joins TRBV11-3 to TRBJ2-5; TRBD1 matches at 9 bases. The CDR3 contains 15 residues. The junction had 4 bases not matched to a gene; V was cut back by 3 bases and J by 2 bases. The germline CDR1 and CDR2 sequences are SGHNT and YENEEA. CDR3 in amino acids: CASSLGQGEQETQYF. The CDR3 DNA reads as TGTGCCAGCAGCTTGGGACAGGGTGAACAAGAGACCCAGTACTTC.

The rearrangement joins TRBV7-2 to TRBJ1-2; D not resolved. CDR1 SGHTA and CDR2 FQGNSA come from the germline V gene. Trimming took 2 bases from V and 6 from J, leaving 10 bases between them. The CDR3 spans 13 residues. The CDR3 DNA reads TGTGCCAGCAGCTTAAGGGTTGGACATGGCTACACCTTC. Its protein is CASSLRVGHGYTF.

The rearrangement joins TRBV6-1 to TRBJ2-5; D remains ambiguous. Looked up from germline, CDR1 is MNHNS and CDR2 is SASEGT. The CDR3 contains 13 residues. V lost 7 bases to trimming and J lost 5 bases, with 14 bases between them. The CDR3 loop is CASTRTERETQYF. CDR3 sequence (DNA): TGTGCCAGCACCAGGACCGAACGGGAGACCCAGTACTTC.

This clone was counted a single time. The rearrangement uses TRBV4-2 and TRBJ2-3; 10 nucleotides agree with TRBD2. V lost 1 base and J lost 4; bases outside the gene matches: 11. This CDR3 region has 18 residues. The V gene's germline CDR1 is LGHNA and CDR2 YNFKEQ. The CDR3 DNA is TGTGCCAGCAGCCAAGTGCTCGCTAGCGGGAGAGATGCAGATACGCAGTATTTT. Protein sequence: CASSQVLASGRDADTQYF.

The chain carries TRBV5-1 and TRBJ2-3, with D perhaps assigned TRBD1 or TRBD2 (5 bases each). The CDR3 has 14 amino acids. Germline lookup yields CDR1 SGHRS and CDR2 YFSETQ. Trimming left V 6 bases short and J 2 bases short, with 13 bases between. CDR3 region: CASKASGHTDTQYF. In DNA form, the CDR3 reads TGCGCCAGCAAAGCGAGCGGACACACAGATACGCAGTATTTT.

This clone showed up just a few times. The chain recombines TRBV4-2 with TRBJ1-5; D ambiguous. The V end lost 0 bases, the J end lost 0 bases, and 9 bases lay between the germline ends. The CDR3 covers 16 residues. Per germline, CDR1 LGHNA and CDR2 YNFKEQ. Here the CDR3 DNA reads TGTGCCAGCAGCCAAGATCTGGGGTATAGCAATCAGCCCCAGCATTTT. Amino acids: CASSQDLGYSNQPQHF.

The chain is built from TRBV9 and TRBJ2-3; tentative D call: TRBD1 (5 bases). This CDR3 is built from 14 residues. V dropped 3 bases and J dropped 6 bases, with 14 bases sitting between them. The germline CDR1 and CDR2 sequences are SGDLS and YYNGEE. CDR3 region: CASSEGYRRDTQYF. The CDR3 region has the DNA TGTGCCAGCAGCGAGGGGTACCGCAGGGATACGCAGTATTTT. The whole variable domain, filled in from reference TRBV9 and TRBJ2-3, reads DSGVTQTPKHLITATGQRVTLRCSPRSGDLSVYWYQQSLDQGLQFLIQYYNGEERAKGNILERFSAQQFPDLHSELNLSSLELGDSALYFCASSEGYRRDTQYFGPGTRLTVL.

The V gene is TRBV2, the J gene TRBJ2-3; TRBD2 aligns across 10 bases. CDR3 size: 16 residues. Germline assignment: CDR1 SNHLY and CDR2 FYNNEI. Trimming removed 4 bases from V and 4 bases from J; junction bases left unmatched: 8. CDR3 in DNA: TGTGCCAGCAGTGCCCTTAGCGGGAGGCTGTCAGATACGCAGTATTTT. It encodes CASSALSGRLSDTQYF. Complete variable domain (other parts from reference TRBV2 and TRBJ2-3): EPEVTQTPSHQVTQMGQEVILRCVPISNHLYFYWYRQILGQKVEFLVSFYNNEISEKSEIFDDQFSVERPDGSNFTLKIRSTKLEDSAMYFCASSALSGRLSDTQYFGPGTRLTVL.

This chain links TRBV5-1 with TRBJ1-1, with D tentatively TRBD1 (6 bases). The CDR3 has 15 amino acids. Looked up from germline, CDR1 is SGHRS and CDR2 is YFSETQ. The V gene lost 0 bases and the J gene lost 6 bases, with 15 bases spanning the gap. The CDR3 loop is CASSLEGVEASEAFF. The CDR3 nucleotides are TGCGCCAGCAGCTTGGAGGGGGTAGAAGCCTCTGAAGCTTTCTTT.

A single count supports this clone. The rearrangement links TRBV10-2 to TRBJ2-5; TRBD1 might be the D (6 bases). CDR3 size: 14 residues. CDR1 and CDR2 (germline): WSHSY, SAAADI. Deletions cut 3 bases from V and 3 bases from J, with 11 bases between. The CDR3: CASSDRTAEETQYF. The CDR3 DNA is TGCGCCAGCAGTGACCGGACAGCTGAAGAGACCCAGTACTTC.

This rearrangement joins TRBV7-9 to TRBJ2-7, with D perhaps assigned TRBD1 or TRBD2 (5 bases each). V gave up 2 bases and J gave up 0 bases, with 14 bases separating them. Germline CDR1 and CDR2: SEHNR and FQNEAQ (reference sequence). The CDR3 spans 16 residues. CDR3 sequence (DNA): TGTGCCAGCAGCTTAAAATCCCGGGGCCCCTCCTACGAGCAGTACTTC. This translates into CASSLKSRGPSYEQYF.

The DNA of the CDR3 is TGTGCCAGCAGTCGAAAGGGTGGGGGGTACAATGAGCAGTTCTTC. This translates into CASSRKGGGYNEQFF. V usage is TRBV6-5 and J usage is TRBJ2-1; possible D gene TRBD2, 6 bases. CDR1 MNHEY and CDR2 SVGAGI come from the germline V gene. This CDR3 contains 15 residues. Trimming took 5 bases from V and 4 from J, leaving 15 bases between them.

V gene TRBV6-4 combines with J gene TRBJ1-5; D remains ambiguous. This CDR3 has 13 amino acids. CDR1 is MRHNA, CDR2 SNTAGT, per germline. Trimming shortened V by 3 bases and J by 2 bases, and 5 bases separated the two germline ends. The CDR3 sequence: CASSEEGNQPQHF. The CDR3 DNA is TGTGCCAGCAGTGAGGAGGGCAATCAGCCCCAGCATTTT.

The chain joins TRBV6-5 to TRBJ1-5; 8 bases are a match to TRBD1. The J segment lost 6 bases and the V segment lost 0 bases, leaving 1 base of the junction unmatched. The CDR3 contains 14 residues. The V gene's germline CDR1 is MNHEY and CDR2 SVGAGI. The CDR3 DNA sequence: TGTGCCAGCAGTTACTCGACAGGGGTTCAGCCCCAGCATTTT. This codes for CASSYSTGVQPQHF.

The gene calls are TRBV5-4 and TRBJ2-7; D is possibly TRBD2 (6 bases). Trimming removed 4 bases at V and 5 bases at J, with 13 bases between. The CDR3 has 13 residues. Germline CDR1 is SGHNT and CDR2 is YYREEE (reference sequence). CDR3 nucleotides: TGTGCCAGCAGCCTAGGCGGGGCCGACGAGCAGTACTTC. Its translation is CASSLGGADEQYF.

The chain joins TRBV5-1 to TRBJ2-7; TRBD2 is a possible D gene (6 bases). The CDR3 sequence is 14 residues long. Trimming removed 5 bases from V and 2 bases from J, with 14 bases in between. Germline V gene lookup returns CDR1 SGHRS and CDR2 YFSETQ. CDR3 in DNA: TGCGCCAGCAGATCGGTAGCGGAGGCCTACGAGCAGTACTTC. As protein: CASRSVAEAYEQYF.

The genes are TRBV21-1 and TRBJ2-7; the table's D call, TRBD2, was not checked against the DNA. TRBV21-1 is listed as a pseudogene. This CDR3 is 24 amino acids long. The CDR3 bases are TGTGCCAGCAGCTCACAGATGGGGGAAAAGTATGGGACTAGCGGGAGAGGGGCTCGCGACGAGCAGTACTTC. This encodes CASSSQMGEKYGTSGRGARDEQYF.

The V call is TRBV30, the J call TRBJ2-7, with D uncertain. Deletions cut 3 bases from V and 3 bases from J, with 15 bases between. Germline V gene lookup returns CDR1 GTSNPN and CDR2 SVGIG (reference sequence). The CDR3 runs 14 residues. This CDR3 is CAWSEKRSVYEQYF. CDR3 sequence (DNA): TGTGCCTGGAGCGAAAAACGCAGCGTCTACGAGCAGTACTTC.

This clone turned up a few times. The identical CDR3 is also encoded by other nucleotide sequences in the sample. J is TRBJ1-1 and V is TRBV7-9; D unresolved. Germline V gives CDR1 SEHNR, CDR2 FQNEAQ (reference sequence). There are 13 residues in the CDR3. V was trimmed by 3 bases and J by 1 base, leaving 6 bases between them. CDR3 amino acids: CASSFSANTEAFF. The CDR3 coding sequence is TGTGCCAGCAGCTTTTCAGCGAACACTGAAGCTTTCTTT. Full variable domain (outside the CDR3, taken from reference TRBV7-9 and TRBJ1-1): DTGVSQNPRHKITKRGQNVTFRCDPISEHNRLYWYRQTLGQGPEFLTYFQNEAQLEKSRLLSDRFSAERPKGSFSTLEIQRTEQGDSAMYLCASSFSANTEAFFGQGTRLTVV.

The chain is built from TRBV6-5 and TRBJ2-2; the D is unclear. With 4 bases removed from V and 3 bases from J, the gap between germline ends came to 15 bases. Germline CDR1 MNHEY, CDR2 SVGAGI. The CDR3 is made up of 16 amino acids. CDR3 nucleotides: TGTGCCAGCAGTTTACGGTCCAGAAGAGACACCGGGGAGCTGTTTTTT. Amino acids: CASSLRSRRDTGELFF.

This rearrangement joins TRBV28 to TRBJ2-3; D is perhaps TRBD2 (6 bases). Germline values: CDR1 MDHEN, CDR2 SYDVKM. CDR3 length: 13 residues. V lost 4 bases and J 10 bases, leaving 15 bases between the germline ends. Here the CDR3 reads CASSWTGDLAQYF. The CDR3 region has the DNA TGTGCCAGCAGTTGGACGGGGGATCTGGCGCAGTATTTT.